Following are 22 T cell receptor beta chains from one sample sequenced in a study of control samples from healthy donors and cancer patients. TCRdb's table, derived via immunoSEQ multiplex PCR, lists solely in-frame clones and lacks some. The sample lists 100,000 to 150,000 clones, 92% occurring once. Sequences were obtained from PBMCs. The source is a man at least 80 years old with head and neck cancer.

This sequence joins TRBV10-3 and TRBJ1-2; 9 positions match TRBD1. This CDR3 comprises 15 residues. V shed 8 bases and J 6 bases; nucleotides not matched to a gene: 13. CDR1 and CDR2 (germline): ENHRY, SYGVKD. This CDR3 is CAILPGDRVVDGYTF. CDR3 DNA: TGTGCCATCCTCCCCGGGGACAGGGTTGTAGATGGCTACACCTTC.

The V and J genes are TRBV4-3 and TRBJ1-2; tentative D call: TRBD1 (6 bases). The CDR3 contains 16 residues. V gave up 0 bases and J gave up 4 bases, with 15 bases separating them. Germline V gives CDR1 LGHNA, CDR2 YSLEER. The CDR3 DNA follows: TGCGCCAGCAGCCAAGAAGTCGGAGGGGGAGGCTATGGCTACACCTTC. Translating it yields CASSQEVGGGGYGYTF.

The V call is TRBV2, the J call TRBJ1-1, with TRBD1 matching 10 bases. This CDR3 spans 14 amino acids. CDR1 SNHLY and CDR2 FYNNEI come from the germline V gene. V was pared by 5 bases and J by 1 base, with 1 base of the junction left unmatched. The CDR3 loop is CASSRQGANTEAFF. CDR3 sequence (DNA): TGTGCCAGCAGTAGACAGGGGGCGAACACTGAAGCTTTCTTT.

The chain uses TRBV3-1 (or the pseudogene TRBV3-2) and TRBJ1-6; TRBD1 matches at 9 bases. There are 14 residues in the CDR3. J lost 12 bases, V lost 6 bases, and 9 bases had no gene match. In germline, CDR1 is LGHDT, CDR2 YNNKEL (reference sequence). CDR3 bases: TGTGCCAGCAGAGGGACAGGGTGGGATGGACCCCTCCACTTT. Its translation: CASRGTGWDGPLHF.

This rearrangement joins TRBV10-2 to TRBJ1-1; a weak D match, TRBD1 (5 bases). Germline assignment: CDR1 WSHSY and CDR2 SAAADI. Trimming removed 6 bases at V and 2 bases at J, with 13 bases between. This CDR3 spans 14 amino acids. Here the CDR3 reads CASSEAGRNTEAFF. The CDR3 DNA sequence: TGCGCCAGCAGCGAAGCAGGGCGTAACACTGAAGCTTTCTTT.

V is TRBV3-1 (or the pseudogene TRBV3-2) and J is TRBJ2-5; the D gene could be TRBD1 or TRBD2 (5 bases each). The V end lost 0 bases, the J end lost 5 bases, and 13 bases lay between the germline ends. Looked up from germline, CDR1 is LGHDT and CDR2 is YNNKEL (reference sequence). The CDR3 has 15 amino acids. The CDR3 DNA reads TGTGCCAGCAGCCAAGAACGTGGGGGAATGGAGACCCAGTACTTC. It translates to CASSQERGGMETQYF.

The J gene is TRBJ2-3, the V gene TRBV18; the D gene is possibly TRBD2 (6 bases). From germline, CDR1 is KGHSH and CDR2 LQKENI. V dropped 0 bases and J dropped 10 bases, with 17 bases sitting between them. The CDR3 length is 15 residues. The CDR3 DNA is TGTGCCAGCTCACCACCGGGAGAGGCTAGGAGGGCGCAGTATTTT. It specifies CASSPPGEARRAQYF.

The chain links TRBV5-1 to TRBJ2-3, with 7 nucleotides matching TRBD1. The junction had 4 bases not matched to a gene; V was cut back by 3 bases and J by 0 bases. The CDR3 covers 15 residues. Germline loops: CDR1 SGHRS, CDR2 YFSETQ. CDR3 DNA: TGCGCCAGCAGCTCCGGGACAGTCAGCACAGATACGCAGTATTTT. The encoded protein is CASSSGTVSTDTQYF.

The chain joins TRBV14 to TRBJ2-5; possibly TRBD1 for D (5 bases). V was trimmed by 1 base and J by 7 bases, leaving 10 bases between them. The CDR3 is 13 residues long. CDR1 and CDR2 from the germline V gene are SGHDN and FVKESK. The DNA for the CDR3 is TGTGCCAGCAGCCAAGGGGGCCCAGGGACCCAGTACTTC. Its protein is CASSQGGPGTQYF.

The rearrangement uses TRBV5-4 and TRBJ1-2, with TRBD1 as a possible D gene (6 bases). Trimming stripped 6 bases from V and 5 bases from J, with 14 bases between. The CDR3 covers 13 residues. Germline V gene lookup returns CDR1 SGHNT and CDR2 YYREEE (reference sequence). CDR3 nucleotides: TGTGCCAGCACTGGGCGGGGGCGGTATGGCTACACCTTC. Protein: CASTGRGRYGYTF.

The J gene is TRBJ2-3, the V gene TRBV3-1 (or the pseudogene TRBV3-2); D remains unclear. Germline loops: CDR1 LGHDT, CDR2 YNNKEL (reference sequence). This CDR3 has 14 residues. Trimming cost V 0 bases and J 0 bases, with 4 bases left between them. The CDR3 DNA sequence: TGTGCCAGCAGCCAAGACCCGAGCACAGATACGCAGTATTTT. Encoded protein: CASSQDPSTDTQYF.

The rearrangement links TRBV19 to TRBJ2-7; D is possibly TRBD1 (5 bases). Trimming removed 6 bases at V and 3 bases at J, with 12 bases between. Germline V gene lookup returns CDR1 LNHDA and CDR2 SQIVND (reference sequence). The CDR3 is 13 amino acids. The CDR3 loop reads CASRSGHHYEQYF. For the CDR3, the DNA is TGTGCCAGTAGATCTGGACACCACTACGAGCAGTACTTC.

V usage is TRBV3-1 (or the pseudogene TRBV3-2) and J usage is TRBJ2-5; no definite D call. The CDR3 spans 12 residues. Germline loops: CDR1 LGHDT, CDR2 YNNKEL (reference sequence). Between the trimmed V and J ends, which lost 2 bases and 4 bases, there was a span of 5 bases. The CDR3 coding sequence is TGTGCCAGCAGCCAACAGTCAGAGACCCAGTACTTC. Protein product: CASSQQSETQYF.

The CDR3 is CASTLTGELFF. CDR3 nucleotide sequence: TGTGCCAGCACGTTGACCGGGGAGCTGTTTTTT. The gene calls are TRBV12-3 or TRBV12-4 and TRBJ2-2; D gene uncertain. Trimming removed 7 bases at V and 5 bases at J, with 5 bases between. The CDR3 is 11 amino acids.

This chain uses TRBV24-1 with TRBJ2-7; 14 positions match TRBD2. Looked up from germline, CDR1 is KGHDR and CDR2 is SFDVKD. The CDR3 runs to 15 residues. The J segment lost 8 bases and the V segment lost 4 bases, leaving 6 bases of the junction unmatched. CDR3 nucleotides: TGTGCCACCAGTGACGGGACTAGCGGGAGTGTGAAGCAGTACTTC. Amino acids: CATSDGTSGSVKQYF.

The J gene is TRBJ2-1, the V gene TRBV3-1 (or the pseudogene TRBV3-2); 7 bases are shared with TRBD1. V lost 4 bases to trimming and J lost 2 bases; unmatched junction nucleotides: 5. The CDR3 covers 15 residues. The germline CDR1 and CDR2 sequences are LGHDT and YNNKEL (reference sequence). In DNA, the CDR3 is TGTGCCAGCAGCCCCGGCAGGGGGACCTACAATGAGCAGTTCTTC. Its protein product is CASSPGRGTYNEQFF.

V and J are TRBV7-2 and TRBJ2-1; 14 bases are shared with TRBD2. Germline V gene lookup returns CDR1 SGHTA and CDR2 FQGNSA. The CDR3 extends over 15 amino acids. With 5 bases clipped from V and 6 bases from J, the junction kept 3 bases outside the gene matches. In DNA, the CDR3 is TGTGCCAGCAGCGTCGGGACTAGCGGGAGCAATGAGCAGTTCTTC. It is translated as CASSVGTSGSNEQFF.

The chain carries TRBV4-1 and TRBJ2-1; no reliable D call. The V and J ends lost 1 base and 5 bases respectively, with 15 bases between them. This CDR3 has 16 residues. Germline-derived CDR1 and CDR2 are MGHRA and YSYEKL. The CDR3 nucleotides are TGCGCCAGCAGCCAAGGGCTTGGGAAAGGCCACAATGAGCAGTTCTTC. This encodes CASSQGLGKGHNEQFF.

This clone was recorded only once. The chain uses TRBV6-5 and TRBJ1-5; a possible D gene is TRBD1 (6 bases). Germline-derived CDR1 and CDR2 are MNHEY and SVGAGI. With 0 bases removed from V and 3 bases from J, the gap between germline ends came to 9 bases. The CDR3 spans 15 residues. CDR3 sequence reads: CASSYSRGFNQPQHF. Here the CDR3 DNA reads TGTGCCAGCAGTTACTCCAGGGGATTCAATCAGCCCCAGCATTTT.

The DNA of the CDR3 is TGTGCCAGCAGCTTGGGACATGGACCCTACGAGCAGTACTTC. Amino acids: CASSLGHGPYEQYF. The chain links TRBV7-2 to TRBJ2-7, with D possibly TRBD1 on 6 matching bases. This CDR3 region has 14 residues. Trimming pared 3 bases from V and 2 bases from J, leaving 11 bases between. Germline CDR1 SGHTA, CDR2 FQGNSA.

This chain uses TRBV19 with TRBJ2-3; 9 bases fit TRBD2. The length of the CDR3 is 17 residues. Germline lookup yields CDR1 LNHDA and CDR2 SQIVND (reference sequence). V lost 5 bases and J lost 0; bases outside the gene matches: 9. The CDR3 sequence: CASSLNLAGPSTDTQYF. DNA of the CDR3: TGTGCCAGTAGTCTCAATCTAGCGGGGCCTAGCACAGATACGCAGTATTTT. The full variable domain, completed using reference TRBV19 and TRBJ2-3, is DGGITQSPKYLFRKEGQNVTLSCEQNLNHDAMYWYRQDPGQGLRLIYYSQIVNDFQKGDIAEGYSVSREKKESFPLTVTSAQKNPTAFYLCASSLNLAGPSTDTQYFGPGTRLTVL.

The J gene is TRBJ1-3, the V gene TRBV19, with D unresolved. Per germline, CDR1 LNHDA and CDR2 SQIVND (reference sequence). The CDR3 runs 14 residues. Trimming took 7 bases from V and 0 from J, leaving 10 bases between them. The CDR3 sequence: CASNSFASGNTIYF. CDR3 DNA: TGTGCCAGTAACTCGTTCGCCTCTGGAAACACCATATATTTT. The full variable domain, with the rest looked up from reference TRBV19 and TRBJ1-3, is DGGITQSPKYLFRKEGQNVTLSCEQNLNHDAMYWYRQDPGQGLRLIYYSQIVNDFQKGDIAEGYSVSREKKESFPLTVTSAQKNPTAFYLCASNSFASGNTIYFGEGSWLTVV.